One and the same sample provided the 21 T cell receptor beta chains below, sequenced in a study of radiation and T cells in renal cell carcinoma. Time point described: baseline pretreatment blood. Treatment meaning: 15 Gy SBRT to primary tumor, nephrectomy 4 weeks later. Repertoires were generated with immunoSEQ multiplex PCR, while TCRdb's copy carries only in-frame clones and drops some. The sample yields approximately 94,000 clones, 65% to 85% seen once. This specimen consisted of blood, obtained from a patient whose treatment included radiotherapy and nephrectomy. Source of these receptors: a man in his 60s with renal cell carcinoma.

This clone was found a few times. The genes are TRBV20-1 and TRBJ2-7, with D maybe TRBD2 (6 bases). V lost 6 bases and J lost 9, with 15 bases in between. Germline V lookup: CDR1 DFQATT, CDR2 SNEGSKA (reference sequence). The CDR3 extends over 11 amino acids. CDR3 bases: TGCAGTGCCGGGCCGGGGGTCGGGCAGTACTTC. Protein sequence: CSAGPGVGQYF.

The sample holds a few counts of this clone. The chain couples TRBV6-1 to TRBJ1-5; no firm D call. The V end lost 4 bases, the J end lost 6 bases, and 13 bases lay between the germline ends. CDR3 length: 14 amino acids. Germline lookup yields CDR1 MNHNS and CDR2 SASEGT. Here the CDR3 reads CASSGERVGQPQHF. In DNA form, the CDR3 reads TGTGCCAGCAGTGGTGAGAGGGTGGGTCAGCCCCAGCATTTT.

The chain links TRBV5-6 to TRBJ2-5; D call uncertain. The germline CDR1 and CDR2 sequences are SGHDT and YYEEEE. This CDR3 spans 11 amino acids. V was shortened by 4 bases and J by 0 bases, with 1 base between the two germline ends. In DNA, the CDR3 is TGTGCCAGCAGCAACCAAGAGACCCAGTACTTC. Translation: CASSNQETQYF.

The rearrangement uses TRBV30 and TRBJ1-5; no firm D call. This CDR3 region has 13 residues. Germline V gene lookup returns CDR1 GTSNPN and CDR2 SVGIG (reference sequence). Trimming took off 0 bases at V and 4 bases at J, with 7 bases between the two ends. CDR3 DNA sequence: TGTGCCTGGAGTGTTAGGGATAATCAGCCCCAGCATTTT. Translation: CAWSVRDNQPQHF.

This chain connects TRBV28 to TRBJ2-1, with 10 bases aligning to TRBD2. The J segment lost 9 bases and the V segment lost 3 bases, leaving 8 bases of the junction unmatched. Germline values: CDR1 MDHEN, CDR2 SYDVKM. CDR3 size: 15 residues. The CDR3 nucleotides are TGTGCCAGCAGTTTCAGGCTAGCGGGAGCTGGTGAGCAGTTCTTC. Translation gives CASSFRLAGAGEQFF.

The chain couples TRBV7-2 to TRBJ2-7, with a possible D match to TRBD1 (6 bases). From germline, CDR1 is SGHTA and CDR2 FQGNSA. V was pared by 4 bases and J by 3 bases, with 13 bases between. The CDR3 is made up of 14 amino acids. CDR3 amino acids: CASSSQGQFYEQYF. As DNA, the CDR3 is TGTGCCAGCAGCTCTCAAGGACAGTTCTACGAGCAGTACTTC.

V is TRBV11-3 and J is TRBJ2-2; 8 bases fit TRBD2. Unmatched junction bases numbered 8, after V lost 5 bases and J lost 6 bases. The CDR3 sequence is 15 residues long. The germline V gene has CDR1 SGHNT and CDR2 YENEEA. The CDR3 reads CASSPRRGAAGELFF. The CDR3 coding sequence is TGTGCCAGCAGCCCCAGGCGGGGGGCGGCCGGGGAGCTGTTTTTT.

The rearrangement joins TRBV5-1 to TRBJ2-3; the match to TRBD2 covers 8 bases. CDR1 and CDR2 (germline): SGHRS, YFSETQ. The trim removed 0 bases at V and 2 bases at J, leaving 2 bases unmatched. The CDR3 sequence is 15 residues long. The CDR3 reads CASSLGAGATDTQYF. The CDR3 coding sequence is TGCGCCAGCAGCTTGGGAGCGGGAGCCACAGATACGCAGTATTTT.

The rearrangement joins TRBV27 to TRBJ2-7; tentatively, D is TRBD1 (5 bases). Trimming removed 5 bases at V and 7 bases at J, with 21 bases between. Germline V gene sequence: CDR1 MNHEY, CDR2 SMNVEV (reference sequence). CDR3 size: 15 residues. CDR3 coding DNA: TGTGCCAGCAGTCCCCGGGCCCATGGGGCAGGGGAGCAGTACTTC. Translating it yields CASSPRAHGAGEQYF.

The CDR3 loop is CASSSTPGLKSEQYF. CDR3 coding DNA: TGTGCCAGCAGCTCTACACCGGGATTGAAGAGCGAGCAGTACTTC. J is TRBJ2-7 and V is TRBV7-2; D is possibly TRBD2 (5 bases). CDR3 length equals 15 residues. Germline V lookup: CDR1 SGHTA, CDR2 FQGNSA. V lost 4 bases, J lost 6 bases, and 19 bases lay in between.

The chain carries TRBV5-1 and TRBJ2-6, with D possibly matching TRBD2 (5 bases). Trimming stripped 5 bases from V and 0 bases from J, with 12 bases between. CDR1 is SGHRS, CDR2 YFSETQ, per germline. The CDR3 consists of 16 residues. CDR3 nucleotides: TGCGCCAGCAGTTCAGACGGACTCTCTGGGGCCAACGTCCTGACTTTC. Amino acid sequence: CASSSDGLSGANVLTF. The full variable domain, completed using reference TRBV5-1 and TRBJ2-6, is KAGVTQTPRYLIKTRGQQVTLSCSPISGHRSVSWYQQTPGQGLQFLFEYFSETQRNKGNFPGRFSGRQFSNSRSEMNVSTLELGDSALYLCASSSDGLSGANVLTFGAGSRLTVL.

The CDR3 spells CASSPPGPGELFF. CDR3 coding DNA: TGTGCCAGCAGCCCCCCGGGCCCCGGGGAGCTGTTTTTT. V gene TRBV7-2 combines with J gene TRBJ2-2; D remains unclear. V was clipped by 5 bases and J by 6 bases, with 10 bases between them. Germline V CDR1 and CDR2: SGHTA, FQGNSA. This CDR3 comprises 13 residues. The variable domain in full, with the rest retrieved from reference TRBV7-2 and TRBJ2-2, is GAGVSQSPSNKVTEKGKDVELRCDPISGHTALYWYRQSLGQGLEFLIYFQGNSAPDKSGLPSDRFSAERTGGSVSTLTIQRTQQEDSAVYLCASSPPGPGELFFGEGSRLTVL.

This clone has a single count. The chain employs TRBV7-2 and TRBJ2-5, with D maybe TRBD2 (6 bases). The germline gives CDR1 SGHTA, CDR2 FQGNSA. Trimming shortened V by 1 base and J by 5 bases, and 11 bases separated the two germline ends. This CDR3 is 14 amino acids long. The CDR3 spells CASSLGGNWETQYF. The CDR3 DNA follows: TGTGCCAGCAGCTTAGGCGGGAACTGGGAGACCCAGTACTTC.

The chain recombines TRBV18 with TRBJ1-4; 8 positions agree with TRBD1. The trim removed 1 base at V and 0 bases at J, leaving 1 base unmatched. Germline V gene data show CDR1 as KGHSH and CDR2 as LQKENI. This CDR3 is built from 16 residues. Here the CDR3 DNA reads TGTGCCAGCTCACCACAGGGACAGGCAACTAATGAAAAACTGTTTTTT. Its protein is CASSPQGQATNEKLFF.

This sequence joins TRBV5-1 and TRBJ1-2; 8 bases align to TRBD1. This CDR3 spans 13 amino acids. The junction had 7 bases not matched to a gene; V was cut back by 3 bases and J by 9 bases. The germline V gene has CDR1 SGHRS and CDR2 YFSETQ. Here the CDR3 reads CASSSADRASYTF. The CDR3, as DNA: TGCGCCAGCAGCTCCGCGGACAGGGCAAGCTACACCTTC.

The CDR3 DNA sequence: TGTGCCAGCAGCTTAGCAGGGGTCAATCAGCCCCAGCATTTT. It specifies CASSLAGVNQPQHF. The V and J genes are TRBV7-9 and TRBJ1-5; D possibly corresponds to TRBD1 (5 bases). V was trimmed by 0 bases and J by 3 bases, leaving 6 bases between them. The germline gives CDR1 SEHNR, CDR2 FQNEAQ (reference sequence). The CDR3 extends over 14 amino acids.

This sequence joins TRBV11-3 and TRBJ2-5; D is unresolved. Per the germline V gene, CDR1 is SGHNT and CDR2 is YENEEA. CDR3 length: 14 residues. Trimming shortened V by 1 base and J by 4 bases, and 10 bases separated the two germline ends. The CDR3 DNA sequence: TGTGCCAGCAGCTTAGGAATAGGGTCAGAGACCCAGTACTTC. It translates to CASSLGIGSETQYF.

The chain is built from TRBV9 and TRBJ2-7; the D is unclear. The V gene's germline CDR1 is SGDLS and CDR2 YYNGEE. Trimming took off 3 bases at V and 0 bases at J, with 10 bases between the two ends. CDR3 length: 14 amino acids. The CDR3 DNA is TGTGCCAGCAGCGCTAGTGGTTACTCCTACGAGCAGTACTTC. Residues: CASSASGYSYEQYF.

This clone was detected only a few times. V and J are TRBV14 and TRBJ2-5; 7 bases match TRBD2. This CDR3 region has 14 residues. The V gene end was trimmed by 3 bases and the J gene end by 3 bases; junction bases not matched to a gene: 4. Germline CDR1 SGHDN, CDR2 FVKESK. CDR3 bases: TGTGCCAGCAGCCACCTCAGCGGGAAAGAGACCCAGTACTTC. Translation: CASSHLSGKETQYF. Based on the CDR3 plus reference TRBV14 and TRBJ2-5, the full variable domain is EAGVTQFPSHSVIEKGQTVTLRCDPISGHDNLYWYRRVMGKEIKFLLHFVKESKQDESGMPNNRFLAERTGGTYSTLKVQPAELEDSGVYFCASSHLSGKETQYFGPGTRLLVL.

The DNA for the CDR3 is TGTGCCAGCTCACCAACCGAAAACTATGGCTACACCTTC. Its protein product is CASSPTENYGYTF. V and J are TRBV18 and TRBJ1-2, with D hard to call. The V gene's germline CDR1 is KGHSH and CDR2 LQKENI. V was trimmed by 2 bases and J by 2 bases, leaving 6 bases between them. This CDR3 has 13 residues.

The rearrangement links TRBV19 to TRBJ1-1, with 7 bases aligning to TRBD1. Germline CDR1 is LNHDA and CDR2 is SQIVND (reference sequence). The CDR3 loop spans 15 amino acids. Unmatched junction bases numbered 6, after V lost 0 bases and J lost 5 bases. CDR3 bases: TGTGCCAGTAGTATAGATCGCAGGGGGTGGACTGAAGCTTTCTTT. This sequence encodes CASSIDRRGWTEAFF. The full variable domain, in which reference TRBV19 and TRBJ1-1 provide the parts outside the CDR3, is DGGITQSPKYLFRKEGQNVTLSCEQNLNHDAMYWYRQDPGQGLRLIYYSQIVNDFQKGDIAEGYSVSREKKESFPLTVTSAQKNPTAFYLCASSIDRRGWTEAFFGQGTRLTVV.